This T cell receptor beta chain is drawn from a study of T cell repertoires in cytomegalovirus infection. Study background: In public TCR beta signatures, there were indications of both CMV infection and matching HLA type.

This clonotype was observed many times. Its antigen remains unknown. This CDR3 contains 16 residues. The V and J ends lost 1 base and 4 bases respectively, with 14 bases between them. Per germline, CDR1 SGHVS and CDR2 FNYEAQ. One entry per CDR3 protein, called by TCRdb with MiXCR from the reads. In the table there are some 920,000 distinct CDR3 sequences, approximately 30% of which are singletons. This TCR derives from a human donor in good health (CMV status not recorded). Some clones in this sample may be carry-over from other donors' samples. The starting material was cultured CD8+ T cells from PBMCs, obtained from culture after CMV antigen stimulation. The chain has TRBV7-6 and TRBJ2-1, with D possibly TRBD2 on 5 matching bases. Here the CDR3 reads CASSLGSGERYNEQFF. CDR3 sequence (DNA): TGTGCCAGCAGCTTAGGATCGGGTGAGCGGTACAATGAGCAGTTCTTC.